A single sample gave rise to the 5 T cell receptor beta chains below, sequenced in a study of human T cells and chemical hapten exposure. Stated time point: pre-sensitization, week 0. Described treatment: therapeutic diphenylcyclopropenone sensitization with weekly scalp DPC. TCRdb re-called the RACE reads with MiXCR, one entry per CDR3 protein. The top ten clones hold 2% to 3% of a sample with 90,000 or so distinct CDR3 sequences, 7.5% to 9.5% of them seen once. Sequences were derived from whole blood, sampled in connection with sensitization to the hapten diphenylcyclopropenone (DPC). The receptors originated from a man aged 35-49 years with alopecia areata. Some clones in this sample may be carry-over from other donors' samples.

The chain carries TRBV20-1 and TRBJ1-6; D is uncertain. V lost 0 bases to trimming and J lost 7 bases, with 10 bases between them. CDR3 size: 14 residues. Germline CDR1 is DFQATT and CDR2 is SNEGSKA (reference sequence). The CDR3 DNA reads TGCAGTGCTAGAGAAAGCCAGCCCAATTCACCCCTCCACTTT. Amino acid sequence: CSARESQPNSPLHF.

V usage is TRBV29-1 and J usage is TRBJ2-6; tentatively, D is TRBD1 (5 bases). Germline CDR1 is SQVTM and CDR2 is ANQGSEA. V lost 4 bases to trimming and J lost 2 bases, with 12 bases between them. The CDR3 totals 15 residues. In nucleotides, the CDR3 is TGCAGCGTTGTGTCAGGGATGGCTGGGGCCAACGTCCTGACTTTC. It translates to CSVVSGMAGANVLTF. The variable domain in full, completed from reference TRBV29-1 and TRBJ2-6, reads SAVISQKPSRDICQRGTSLTIQCQVDSQVTMMFWYRQQPGQSLTLIATANQGSEATYESGFVIDKFPISRPNLTFSTLTVSNMSPEDSSIYLCSVVSGMAGANVLTFGAGSRLTVL.

This clonotype was recorded a few times. The V and J genes are TRBV9 and TRBJ1-3; the D is unclear. V lost 4 bases, J lost 0 bases, and 14 bases lay in between. The CDR3 is 16 residues long. Germline V gene data show CDR1 as SGDLS and CDR2 as YYNGEE. Written as DNA, the CDR3 is TGTGCCAGCAGCCCCGTCGGGAGAGCCTCTGGAAACACCATATATTTT. This sequence encodes CASSPVGRASGNTIYF.

This clonotype has only a few counts. The genes are TRBV20-1 and TRBJ2-3; 8 bases line up with TRBD2. Per germline, CDR1 DFQATT and CDR2 SNEGSKA (reference sequence). The CDR3 sequence is 14 residues long. The CDR3 region is CSPLSPGRVDTQYF. In DNA, the CDR3 is TGCAGCCCTCTGTCTCCCGGGAGGGTAGATACGCAGTATTTT.

This clonotype has more than one count but fewer than ten. V is TRBV7-2 and J is TRBJ1-1; 9 nucleotides match TRBD1. Trimming took 1 base from V and 6 from J; bases not matched to a gene: 9. The germline V gene encodes CDR1 SGHTA and CDR2 FQGNSA. The CDR3 has 16 residues. The CDR3 DNA reads TGTGCCAGCAGCTTAGATCCCACAGGGGGCTACCCTGAAGCTTTCTTT. Translation gives CASSLDPTGGYPEAFF.